The entry below gives a single T cell receptor (beta chain) sequence along with its context. This record belongs to a study of T cell changes during pregnancy in multiple sclerosis. Sequenced by immunoSEQ multiplex PCR; TCRdb stores in-frame clones only, minus some. In the table there are roughly 30,000 clones, just over 85% of which are singletons. This CDR3 comprises 13 residues. Looked up from germline, CDR1 is LNHDA and CDR2 is SQIVND (reference sequence). The V gene lost 7 bases and the J gene lost 0 bases, with 8 bases spanning the gap. The chain uses TRBV19 and TRBJ2-3, with D hard to call. This TCR was recovered from a female donor in good health, enrolled as a control in a pregnancy study. The sample was CD4+ T cells from peripheral blood mononuclear cells, taken in the first trimester of pregnancy. CDR3 protein: CASIETSTDTQYF. The CDR3 DNA reads as TGTGCCAGTATAGAGACAAGCACAGATACGCAGTATTTT.